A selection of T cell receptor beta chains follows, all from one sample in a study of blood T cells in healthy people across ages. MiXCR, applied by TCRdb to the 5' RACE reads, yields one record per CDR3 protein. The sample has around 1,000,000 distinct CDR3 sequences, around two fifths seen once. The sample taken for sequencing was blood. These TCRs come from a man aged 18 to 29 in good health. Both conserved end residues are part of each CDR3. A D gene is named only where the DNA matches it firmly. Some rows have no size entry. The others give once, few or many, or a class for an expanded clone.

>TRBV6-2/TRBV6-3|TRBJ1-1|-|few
CASRPISGANTEAFF
TGTGCCAGCAGACCGATATCCGGGGCTAACACTGAAGCTTTCTTT
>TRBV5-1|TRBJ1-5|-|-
CASSLGNYQPQHF
TGCGCCAGCAGCTTGGGCAATTATCAGCCCCAGCATTTT
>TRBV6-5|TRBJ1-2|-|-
CASSYGWGTGYTF
TGTGCCAGCAGTTACGGTTGGGGGACTGGCTACACCTTC
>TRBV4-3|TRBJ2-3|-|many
CASSQDVRDTQYF
TGCGCCAGCAGCCAAGATGTTCGGGATACGCAGTATTTT
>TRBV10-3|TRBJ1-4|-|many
CAISEYSVEKLFF
TGTGCCATCAGTGAATACAGCGTTGAAAAACTGTTTTTT
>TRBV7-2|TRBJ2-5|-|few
CASGRRGYNEQYF
TGTGCCAGCGGAAGGCGGGGATACAATGAGCAGTACTTC
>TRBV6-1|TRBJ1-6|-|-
CASLWGDNNSPLHF
TGTGCCAGCCTCTGGGGGGATAATAATTCACCCCTCCACTTT
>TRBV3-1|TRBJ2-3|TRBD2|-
CASSQDGTNTDTQYF
TGTGCCAGCAGCCAAGATGGGACTAACACAGATACGCAGTATTTT
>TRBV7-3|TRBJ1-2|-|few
CASSKEGGGASGYTF
TGTGCCAGCAGCAAAGAGGGGGGTGGGGCGAGTGGCTACACCTTC
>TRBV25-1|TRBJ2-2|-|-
CASSESGGALTGELFF
TGTGCCAGCAGTGAATCGGGCGGTGCGCTTACCGGGGAGCTGTTTTTT
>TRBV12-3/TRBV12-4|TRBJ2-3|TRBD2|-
CASSPGLAGGNTQYF
TGTGCCAGCAGCCCGGGACTAGCGGGGGGAAATACGCAGTATTTT